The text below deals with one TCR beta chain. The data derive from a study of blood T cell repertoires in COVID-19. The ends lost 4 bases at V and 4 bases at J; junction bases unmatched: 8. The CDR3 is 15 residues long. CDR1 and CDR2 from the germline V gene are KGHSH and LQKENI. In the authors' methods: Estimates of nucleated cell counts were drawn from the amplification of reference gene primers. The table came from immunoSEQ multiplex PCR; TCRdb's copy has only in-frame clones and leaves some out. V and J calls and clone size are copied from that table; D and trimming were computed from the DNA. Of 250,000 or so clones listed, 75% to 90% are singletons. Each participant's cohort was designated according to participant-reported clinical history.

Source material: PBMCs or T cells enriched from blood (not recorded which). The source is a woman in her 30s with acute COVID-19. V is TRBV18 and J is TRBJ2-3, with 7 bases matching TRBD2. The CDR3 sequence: CASSLPGLGADTQYF. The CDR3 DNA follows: TGTGCCAGCTCACTTCCAGGACTAGGAGCAGATACGCAGTATTTT.